The 12 T cell receptor beta chains presented below share a single source sample, sequenced in a study of blood T cell repertoires in COVID-19. The table came from immunoSEQ multiplex PCR; TCRdb's copy has only in-frame clones and leaves some out. Of about 220,000 clones detected, about nine tenths appear once; the ten largest clones hold more than 3.5%. Sequencing was done on a sample of PBMCs or T cells enriched from blood (not recorded which). The source of these receptors is a woman between 35 and 50 years old with acute COVID-19.

Written as DNA, the CDR3 is TGTGCCAGCAGTTACGACCCCCGACATGACACAGATACGCAGTATTTT. Residues: CASSYDPRHDTDTQYF. The chain links TRBV6-5 to TRBJ2-3; D gene ambiguous. CDR1 and CDR2 (germline): MNHEY, SVGAGI. Trimming removed 2 bases from V and 2 bases from J, with 14 bases in between. CDR3 length: 16 amino acids.

The rearrangement joins TRBV11-2 to TRBJ2-2; 7 positions match TRBD1. CDR3 length equals 16 residues. CDR1 is SGHAT, CDR2 FQNNGV, per germline. J lost 2 bases, V lost 1 base, and 4 bases had no gene match. The CDR3 protein is CASSLATGFNTGELFF. The CDR3, as DNA: TGTGCCAGCAGCTTAGCGACAGGGTTTAACACCGGGGAGCTGTTTTTT.

The V call is TRBV13, the J call TRBJ1-2; 12 bases are shared with TRBD1. Trimming removed 5 bases from V and 4 bases from J; junction bases left unmatched: 5. Germline CDR1 reads PRHDT; CDR2 reads FYEKMQ (reference sequence). The length of the CDR3 is 15 residues. CDR3 in DNA: TGTGCCAGCAGCAACCGGGACAGGGGGCGCTATGGCTACACCTTC. This sequence encodes CASSNRDRGRYGYTF.

V gene TRBV24-1 combines with J gene TRBJ2-5; D may be TRBD2 (5 bases). Germline V gene data show CDR1 as KGHDR and CDR2 as SFDVKD. CDR3 length: 13 amino acids. Trimming removed 5 bases at V and 9 bases at J, with 15 bases between. The CDR3 DNA reads TGTGCCACCAGTGCGACGGCGGGCGGGTCCCAGTACTTC. This translates into CATSATAGGSQYF.

The V and J genes are TRBV2 and TRBJ2-2; no clear D. Trimming removed 3 bases at V and 5 bases at J, with 4 bases between. The CDR3 is 12 amino acids. Germline V CDR1 and CDR2: SNHLY, FYNNEI. CDR3 sequence (DNA): TGTGCCAGCAGTGATTATACCGGGGAGCTGTTTTTT. It encodes CASSDYTGELFF.

V and J are TRBV15 and TRBJ1-1; D may be TRBD1 (5 bases). The V gene's germline CDR1 is LNHNV and CDR2 YYDKDF (reference sequence). CDR3 length: 15 residues. The V and J ends lost 1 base and 0 bases respectively, with 9 bases between them. The CDR3 DNA sequence: TGTGCCACCAGCAGAGGTAGACAGCTGAACACTGAAGCTTTCTTT. Translated, it gives CATSRGRQLNTEAFF.

This chain connects TRBV9 to TRBJ2-7, with D maybe TRBD2 (6 bases). Germline assignment: CDR1 SGDLS and CDR2 YYNGEE. This CDR3 contains 15 residues. Trimming took off 0 bases at V and 2 bases at J, with 12 bases between the two ends. CDR3 DNA sequence: TGTGCCAGCAGCGTAGCCGAGCGGGTCGCCTACGAGCAGTACTTC. This encodes CASSVAERVAYEQYF.

The DNA for the CDR3 is TGTGCCAGCAGCCACGGGCAAGAGACCCAGTACTTC. Translation gives CASSHGQETQYF. The chain combines TRBV3-1 (or the pseudogene TRBV3-2) with TRBJ2-5; unclear D gene. V lost 3 bases and J lost 2, with 4 bases in between. The CDR3 consists of 12 residues. Per germline, CDR1 LGHDT and CDR2 YNNKEL (reference sequence).

The V and J genes are TRBV4-1 and TRBJ1-2; D gene uncertain. The CDR3 sequence is 13 residues long. Germline V CDR1 and CDR2: MGHRA, YSYEKL. Trimming took off 1 base at V and 0 bases at J, with 3 bases between the two ends. The CDR3 DNA sequence: TGCGCCAGCAGCCAAGCTGCTAACTATGGCTACACCTTC. It is translated as CASSQAANYGYTF.

The chain is built from TRBV4-2 and TRBJ1-6; weak D call: TRBD1 (5 bases). This CDR3 region has 15 residues. Trimming left V 3 bases short and J 10 bases short, with 16 bases between. Germline assignment: CDR1 LGHNA and CDR2 YNFKEQ. The CDR3 DNA reads as TGTGCCAGCAGCCAGGGGAGGGGCGATGGCTCACCCCTCCACTTT. The encoded protein is CASSQGRGDGSPLHF.

The chain links TRBV7-8 to TRBJ2-6; 10 bases line up with TRBD1. V lost 5 bases, J lost 0 bases, and 25 bases stayed unmatched. Germline CDR1 is SGHVS and CDR2 is FQNEAQ. The CDR3 extends over 24 amino acids. The CDR3 DNA sequence: TGTGCCAGCAGCCTCCGAGCGGGGGACAGGGGCCCTCCCTCGCCCCGCTCTGGGGCCAACGTCCTGACTTTC. It is translated as CASSLRAGDRGPPSPRSGANVLTF.

This clone has only a few counts. The chain is built from TRBV2 and TRBJ1-5; possible D gene TRBD1, 5 bases. Germline V lookup: CDR1 SNHLY, CDR2 FYNNEI. Trimming stripped 4 bases from V and 7 bases from J, with 14 bases between. There are 14 residues in the CDR3. CDR3 nucleotides: TGTGCCAGCAGTGGCGGGGGTTTTGGGCAGCCCCAGCATTTT. Amino acids: CASSGGGFGQPQHF.